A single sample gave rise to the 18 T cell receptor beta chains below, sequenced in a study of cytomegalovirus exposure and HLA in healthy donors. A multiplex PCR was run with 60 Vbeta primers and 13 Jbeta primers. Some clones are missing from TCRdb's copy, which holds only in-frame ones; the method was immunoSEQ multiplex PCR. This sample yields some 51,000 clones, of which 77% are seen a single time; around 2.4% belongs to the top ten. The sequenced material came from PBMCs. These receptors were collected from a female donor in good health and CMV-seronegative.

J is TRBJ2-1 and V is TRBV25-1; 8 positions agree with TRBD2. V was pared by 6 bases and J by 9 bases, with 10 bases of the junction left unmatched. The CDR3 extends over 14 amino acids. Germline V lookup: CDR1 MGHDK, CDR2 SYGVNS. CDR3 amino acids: CASRGLARGSEQFF. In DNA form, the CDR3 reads TGTGCCAGCAGAGGACTAGCCCGAGGTAGTGAGCAGTTCTTC. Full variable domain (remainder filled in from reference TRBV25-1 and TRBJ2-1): EADIYQTPRYLVIGTGKKITLECSQTMGHDKMYWYQQDPGMELHLIHYSYGVNSTEKGDLSSESTVSRIRTEHFPLTLESARPSHTSQYLCASRGLARGSEQFFGPGTRLTVL.

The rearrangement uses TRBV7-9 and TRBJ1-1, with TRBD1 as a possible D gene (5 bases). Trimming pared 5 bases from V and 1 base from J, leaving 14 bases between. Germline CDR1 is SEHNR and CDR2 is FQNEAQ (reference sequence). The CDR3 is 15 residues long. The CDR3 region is CASSTRQSRNTEAFF. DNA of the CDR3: TGTGCCAGCAGCACAAGACAGAGTCGGAACACTGAAGCTTTCTTT. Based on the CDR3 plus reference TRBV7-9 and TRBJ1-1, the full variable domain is DTGVSQNPRHKITKRGQNVTFRCDPISEHNRLYWYRQTLGQGPEFLTYFQNEAQLEKSRLLSDRFSAERPKGSFSTLEIQRTEQGDSAMYLCASSTRQSRNTEAFFGQGTRLTVV.

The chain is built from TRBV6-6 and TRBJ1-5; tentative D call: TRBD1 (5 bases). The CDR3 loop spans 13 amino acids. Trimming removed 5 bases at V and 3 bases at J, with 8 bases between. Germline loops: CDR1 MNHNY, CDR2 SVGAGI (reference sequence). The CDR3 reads CASSPGANQPQHF. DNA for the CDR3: TGTGCCAGCAGTCCTGGGGCCAATCAGCCCCAGCATTTT.

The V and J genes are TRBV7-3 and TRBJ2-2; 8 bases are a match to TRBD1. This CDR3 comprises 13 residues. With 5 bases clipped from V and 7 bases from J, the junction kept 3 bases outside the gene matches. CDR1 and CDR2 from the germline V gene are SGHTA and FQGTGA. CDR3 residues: CASSGGTGGELFF. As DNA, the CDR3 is TGTGCCAGCAGCGGAGGGACAGGCGGGGAGCTGTTTTTT.

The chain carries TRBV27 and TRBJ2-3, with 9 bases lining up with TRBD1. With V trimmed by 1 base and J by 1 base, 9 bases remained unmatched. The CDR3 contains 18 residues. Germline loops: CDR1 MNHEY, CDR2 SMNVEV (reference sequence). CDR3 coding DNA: TGTGCCAGCAGTTTATTCAGACCGGGACAGGGTCGCACAGATACGCAGTATTTT. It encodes CASSLFRPGQGRTDTQYF.

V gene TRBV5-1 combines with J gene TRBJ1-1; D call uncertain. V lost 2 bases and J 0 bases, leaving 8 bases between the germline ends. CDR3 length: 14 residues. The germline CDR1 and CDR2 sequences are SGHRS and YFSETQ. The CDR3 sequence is CASSFGVLNTEAFF. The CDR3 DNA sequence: TGCGCCAGCAGCTTCGGGGTCTTGAACACTGAAGCTTTCTTT.

The CDR3: CASSAGGTGGYETQYF. The CDR3 DNA sequence: TGCGCCAGCAGCGCCGGGGGGACAGGGGGCTACGAGACCCAGTACTTC. This chain joins TRBV5-1 and TRBJ2-5; 12 nucleotides line up with TRBD1. Germline-derived CDR1 and CDR2 are SGHRS and YFSETQ. This CDR3 is 16 amino acids long. Germline trimming cut 4 bases from V and 5 bases from J; bases unmatched to any gene: 9.

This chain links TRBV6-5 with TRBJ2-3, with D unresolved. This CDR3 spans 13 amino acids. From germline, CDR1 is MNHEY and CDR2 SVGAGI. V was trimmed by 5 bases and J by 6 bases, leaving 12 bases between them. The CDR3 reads CASSARLADTQYF. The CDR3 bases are TGTGCCAGCAGTGCCCGACTTGCTGATACGCAGTATTTT.

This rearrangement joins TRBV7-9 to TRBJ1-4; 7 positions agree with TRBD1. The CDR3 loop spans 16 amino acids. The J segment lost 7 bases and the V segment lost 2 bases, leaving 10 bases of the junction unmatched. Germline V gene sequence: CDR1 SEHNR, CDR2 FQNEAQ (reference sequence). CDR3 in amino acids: CASSLSKGAQGEKLFF. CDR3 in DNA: TGTGCCAGCAGCTTATCGAAGGGGGCGCAAGGTGAAAAACTGTTTTTT. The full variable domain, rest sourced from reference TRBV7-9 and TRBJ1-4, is DTGVSQNPRHKITKRGQNVTFRCDPISEHNRLYWYRQTLGQGPEFLTYFQNEAQLEKSRLLSDRFSAERPKGSFSTLEIQRTEQGDSAMYLCASSLSKGAQGEKLFFGSGTQLSVL.

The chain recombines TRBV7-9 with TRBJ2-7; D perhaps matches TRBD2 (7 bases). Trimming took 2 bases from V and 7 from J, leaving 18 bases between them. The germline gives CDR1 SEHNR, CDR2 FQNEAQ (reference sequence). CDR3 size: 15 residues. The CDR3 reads CASSLRREEGGEQYF. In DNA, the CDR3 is TGTGCCAGCAGCTTAAGACGTGAGGAGGGGGGGGAGCAGTACTTC. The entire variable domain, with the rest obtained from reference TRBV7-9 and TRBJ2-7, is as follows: DTGVSQNPRHKITKRGQNVTFRCDPISEHNRLYWYRQTLGQGPEFLTYFQNEAQLEKSRLLSDRFSAERPKGSFSTLEIQRTEQGDSAMYLCASSLRREEGGEQYFGPGTRLTVT.

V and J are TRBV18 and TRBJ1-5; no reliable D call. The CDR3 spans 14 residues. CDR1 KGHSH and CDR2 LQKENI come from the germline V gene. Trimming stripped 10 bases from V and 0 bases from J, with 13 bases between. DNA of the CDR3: TGTGCCACCCGGGAGGGAAATAGCAATCAGCCCCAGCATTTT. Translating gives CATREGNSNQPQHF.

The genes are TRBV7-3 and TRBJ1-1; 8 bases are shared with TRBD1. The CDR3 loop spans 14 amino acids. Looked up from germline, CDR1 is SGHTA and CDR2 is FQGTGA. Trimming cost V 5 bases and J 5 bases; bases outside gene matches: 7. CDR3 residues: CASSPGQGPTEAFF. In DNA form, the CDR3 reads TGTGCCAGCAGCCCCGGACAGGGCCCAACTGAAGCTTTCTTT.

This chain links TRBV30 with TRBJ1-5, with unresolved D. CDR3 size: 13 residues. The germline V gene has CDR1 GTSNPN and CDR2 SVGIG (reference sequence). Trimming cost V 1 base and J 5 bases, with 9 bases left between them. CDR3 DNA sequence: TGTGCCTGGAGTGCGTGGAGGGATCAGCCCCAGCATTTT. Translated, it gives CAWSAWRDQPQHF.

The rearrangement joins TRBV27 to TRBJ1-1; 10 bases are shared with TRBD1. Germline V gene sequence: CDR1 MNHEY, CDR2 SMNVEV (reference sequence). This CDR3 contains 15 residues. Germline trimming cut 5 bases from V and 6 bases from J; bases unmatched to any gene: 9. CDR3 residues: CASSAHGTGVPEAFF. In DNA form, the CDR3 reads TGTGCCAGCAGTGCCCACGGGACAGGGGTACCTGAAGCTTTCTTT.

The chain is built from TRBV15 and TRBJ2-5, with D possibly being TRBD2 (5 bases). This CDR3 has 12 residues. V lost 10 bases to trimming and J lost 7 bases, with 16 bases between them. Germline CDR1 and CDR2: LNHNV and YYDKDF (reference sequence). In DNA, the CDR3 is TGTGCCAGCGAGGGAGTAGAGGGGACCCAGTACTTC. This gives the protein CASEGVEGTQYF.

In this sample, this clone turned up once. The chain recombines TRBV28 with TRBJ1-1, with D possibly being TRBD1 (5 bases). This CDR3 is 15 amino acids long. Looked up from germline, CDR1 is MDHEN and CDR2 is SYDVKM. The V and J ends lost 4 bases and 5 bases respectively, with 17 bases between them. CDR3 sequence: CASSSGQGRTTEAFF. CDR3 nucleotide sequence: TGTGCCAGCAGTTCCGGTCAGGGCAGGACGACTGAAGCTTTCTTT.

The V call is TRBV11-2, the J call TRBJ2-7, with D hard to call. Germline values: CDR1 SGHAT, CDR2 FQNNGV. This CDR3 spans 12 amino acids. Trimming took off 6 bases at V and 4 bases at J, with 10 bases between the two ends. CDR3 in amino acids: CASSSTRYEQYF. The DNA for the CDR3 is TGTGCCAGCAGTTCGACTCGATACGAGCAGTACTTC.

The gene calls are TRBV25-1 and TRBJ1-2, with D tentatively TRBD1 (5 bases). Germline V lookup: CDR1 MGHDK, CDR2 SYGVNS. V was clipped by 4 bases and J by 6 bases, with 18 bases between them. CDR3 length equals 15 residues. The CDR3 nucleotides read TGTGCCAGCAGTGCTCAACACCGGGGGGTTCATGGCTACACCTTC. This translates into CASSAQHRGVHGYTF.